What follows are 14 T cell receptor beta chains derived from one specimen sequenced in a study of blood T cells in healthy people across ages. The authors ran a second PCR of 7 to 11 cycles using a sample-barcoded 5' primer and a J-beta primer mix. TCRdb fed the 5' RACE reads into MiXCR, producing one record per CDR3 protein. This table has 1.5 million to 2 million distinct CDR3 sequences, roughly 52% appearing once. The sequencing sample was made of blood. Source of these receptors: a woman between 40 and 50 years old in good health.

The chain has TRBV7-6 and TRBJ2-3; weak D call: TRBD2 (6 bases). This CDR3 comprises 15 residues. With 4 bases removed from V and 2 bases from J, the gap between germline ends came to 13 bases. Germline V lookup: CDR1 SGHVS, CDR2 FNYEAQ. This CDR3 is CASSSRLDNTDTQYF. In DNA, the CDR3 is TGTGCCAGCAGCTCCAGACTAGATAACACAGATACGCAGTATTTT.

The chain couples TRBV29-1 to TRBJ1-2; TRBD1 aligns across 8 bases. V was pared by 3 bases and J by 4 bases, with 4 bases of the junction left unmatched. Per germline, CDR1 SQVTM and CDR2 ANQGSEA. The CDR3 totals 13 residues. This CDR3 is CSVEGRGLYGYTF. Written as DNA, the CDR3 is TGCAGCGTTGAGGGCAGGGGGCTCTATGGCTACACCTTC.

CDR3: CASSENRPNLNTEAFF. Written as DNA, the CDR3 is TGCGCCAGCAGTGAGAACAGGCCGAACCTCAACACTGAAGCTTTCTTT. The gene calls are TRBV10-1 and TRBJ1-1; tentative D call: TRBD1 (5 bases). Trimming took off 2 bases at V and 2 bases at J, with 15 bases between the two ends. The germline V gene encodes CDR1 WNHNN and CDR2 SYGVQD (reference sequence). This CDR3 contains 16 residues.

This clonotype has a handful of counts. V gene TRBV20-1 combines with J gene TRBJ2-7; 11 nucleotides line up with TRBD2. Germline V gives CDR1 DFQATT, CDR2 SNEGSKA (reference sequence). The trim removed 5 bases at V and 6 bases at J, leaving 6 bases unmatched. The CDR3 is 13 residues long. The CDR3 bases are TGCAGTGCTCCGGGACTAGCGGTTACCGAGCAGTACTTC. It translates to CSAPGLAVTEQYF.

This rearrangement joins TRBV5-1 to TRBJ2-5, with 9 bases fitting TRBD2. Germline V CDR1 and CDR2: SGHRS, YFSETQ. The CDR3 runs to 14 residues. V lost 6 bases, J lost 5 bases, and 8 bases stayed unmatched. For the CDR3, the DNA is TGCGCCAGCACCCAAGGGACTAGCCGGGAGACCCAGTACTTC. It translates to CASTQGTSRETQYF.

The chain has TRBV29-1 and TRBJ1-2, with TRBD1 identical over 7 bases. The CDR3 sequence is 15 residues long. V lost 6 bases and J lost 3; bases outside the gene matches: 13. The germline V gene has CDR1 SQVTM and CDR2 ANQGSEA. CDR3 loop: CSVATPGQLHYGYTF. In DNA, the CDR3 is TGCAGCGTCGCAACGCCGGGACAGTTGCACTATGGCTACACCTTC.

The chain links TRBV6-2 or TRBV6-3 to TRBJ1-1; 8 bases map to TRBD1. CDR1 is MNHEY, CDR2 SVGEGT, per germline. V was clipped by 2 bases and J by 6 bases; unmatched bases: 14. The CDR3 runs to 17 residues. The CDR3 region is CASSYPRTGRILSEAFF. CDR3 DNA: TGTGCCAGCAGTTACCCCCGGACAGGGAGGATTCTCTCTGAAGCTTTCTTT.

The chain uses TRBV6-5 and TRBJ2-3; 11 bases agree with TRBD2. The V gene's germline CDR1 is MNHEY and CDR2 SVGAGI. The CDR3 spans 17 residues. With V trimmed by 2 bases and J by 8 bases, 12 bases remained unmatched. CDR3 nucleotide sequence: TGTGCCAGCAGTTACGAGCTAGCGGGGGGACACACGGGTACGCAGTATTTT. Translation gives CASSYELAGGHTGTQYF.

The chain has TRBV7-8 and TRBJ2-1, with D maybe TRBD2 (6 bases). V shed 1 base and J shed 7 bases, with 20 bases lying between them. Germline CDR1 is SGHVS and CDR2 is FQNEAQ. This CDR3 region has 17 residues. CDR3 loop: CASSLEVFRGGKNEQFF. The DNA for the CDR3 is TGTGCCAGCAGCTTAGAAGTTTTCCGGGGAGGTAAAAATGAGCAGTTCTTC.

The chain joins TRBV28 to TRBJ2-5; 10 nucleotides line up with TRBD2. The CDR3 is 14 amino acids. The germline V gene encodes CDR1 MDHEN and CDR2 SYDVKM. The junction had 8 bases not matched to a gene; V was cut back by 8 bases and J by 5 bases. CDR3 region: CASQRGGSLETQYF. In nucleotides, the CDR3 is TGTGCCAGCCAGCGGGGGGGCAGTCTGGAGACCCAGTACTTC.

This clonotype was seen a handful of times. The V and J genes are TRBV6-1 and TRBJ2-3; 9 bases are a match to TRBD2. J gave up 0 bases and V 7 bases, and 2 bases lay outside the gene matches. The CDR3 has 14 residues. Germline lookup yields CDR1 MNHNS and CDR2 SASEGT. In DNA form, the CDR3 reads TGTGCCAGCAAGCGGGGGGCGAGCACAGATACGCAGTATTTT. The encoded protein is CASKRGASTDTQYF.

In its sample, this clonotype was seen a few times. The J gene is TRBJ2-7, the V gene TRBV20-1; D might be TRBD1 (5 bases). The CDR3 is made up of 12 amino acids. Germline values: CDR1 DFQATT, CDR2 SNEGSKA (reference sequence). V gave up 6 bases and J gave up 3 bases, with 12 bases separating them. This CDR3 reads CSAHRSVYEQYF. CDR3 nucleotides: TGCAGTGCCCACAGGTCAGTCTACGAGCAGTACTTC.

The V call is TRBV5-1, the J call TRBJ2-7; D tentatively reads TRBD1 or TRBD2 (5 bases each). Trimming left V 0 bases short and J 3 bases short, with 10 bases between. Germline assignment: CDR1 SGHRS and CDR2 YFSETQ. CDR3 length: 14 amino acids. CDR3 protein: CASSLEGRNYEQYF. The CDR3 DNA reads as TGCGCCAGCAGCTTGGAGGGACGGAACTACGAGCAGTACTTC.

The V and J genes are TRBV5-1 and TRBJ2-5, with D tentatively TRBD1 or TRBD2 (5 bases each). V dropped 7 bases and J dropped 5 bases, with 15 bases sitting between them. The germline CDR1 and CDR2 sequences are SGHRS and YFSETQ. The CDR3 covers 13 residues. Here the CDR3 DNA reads TGCGCCAGCCAGGACTGGGGCCCGGAGACCCAGTACTTC. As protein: CASQDWGPETQYF.